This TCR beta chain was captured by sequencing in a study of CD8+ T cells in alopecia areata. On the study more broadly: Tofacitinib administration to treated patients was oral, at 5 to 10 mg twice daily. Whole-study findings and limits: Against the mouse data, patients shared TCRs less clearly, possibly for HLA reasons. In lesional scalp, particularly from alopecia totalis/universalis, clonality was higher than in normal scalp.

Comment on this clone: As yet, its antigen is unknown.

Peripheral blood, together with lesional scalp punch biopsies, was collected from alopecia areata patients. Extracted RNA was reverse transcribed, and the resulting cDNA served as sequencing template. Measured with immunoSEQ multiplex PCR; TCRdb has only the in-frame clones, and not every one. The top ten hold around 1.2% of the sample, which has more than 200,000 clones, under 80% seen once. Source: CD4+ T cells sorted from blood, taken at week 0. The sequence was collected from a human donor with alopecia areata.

CDR3 region: CASSPLGQGAGGYTF. CDR3 bases: TGTGCCAGCAGTCCCCTTGGACAGGGGGCCGGCGGCTACACCTTC. The chain joins TRBV6-5 to TRBJ1-2; TRBD1 agrees at 11 bases. The CDR3 is 15 amino acids. V gave up 5 bases and J gave up 8 bases; unmatched junction bases: 10. Germline V gene lookup returns CDR1 MNHEY and CDR2 SVGAGI.